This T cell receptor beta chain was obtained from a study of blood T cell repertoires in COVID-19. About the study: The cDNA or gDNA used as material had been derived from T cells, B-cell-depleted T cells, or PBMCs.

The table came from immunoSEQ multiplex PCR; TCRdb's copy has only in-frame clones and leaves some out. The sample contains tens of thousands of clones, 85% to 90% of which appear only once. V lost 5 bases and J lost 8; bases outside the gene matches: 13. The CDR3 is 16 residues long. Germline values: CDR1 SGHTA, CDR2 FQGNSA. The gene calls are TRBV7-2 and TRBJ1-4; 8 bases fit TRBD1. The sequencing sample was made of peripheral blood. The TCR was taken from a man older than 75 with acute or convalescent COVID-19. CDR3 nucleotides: TGTGCCAGCAGCCCCCATCGGCCAGGGGGCCAAGAAAAACTGTTTTTT. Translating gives CASSPHRPGGQEKLFF.